What follows describes a single T cell receptor beta chain. The antigen remains unidentified. The record originates from a study of a mutant IDH1 vaccine in newly diagnosed glioma. Study in general: Pretreatment consisted of radiotherapy, temozolomide, or both, with most receiving both. Study-level findings and limits: Altogether, 85% to 95% of patients exhibited vaccine-induced immune responses.

Profiling relied on immunoSEQ multiplex PCR, and the TCRdb table lists in-frame clones only, not all of them. The table includes 15,000 or so clones, around 95% detected once. Time point in this sample: baseline, week 1 (first vaccination visit). Treatment meaning: pre-vaccination baseline after standard-of-care therapy. Donor tumors were new WHO grade 3 or 4 IDH1-mutant, ATRX-lost astrocytomas. Germline values: CDR1 SGHAT, CDR2 FQNNGV. With 4 bases removed from V and 0 bases from J, the gap between germline ends came to 10 bases. This CDR3 is built from 14 residues. This clonotype was sampled from a woman between 18 and 30 years old with glioma. Some clones in this sample may be carry-over from other donors' samples. This chain joins TRBV11-2 and TRBJ2-7; the D is unclear. The specimen was peripheral blood mononuclear cells (PBMCs), collected from a glioma patient treated with radiotherapy, temozolomide or both. CDR3 nucleotides: TGTGCCAGCAGCTCAAGGACGGGCTCCTACGAGCAGTACTTC. Its protein is CASSSRTGSYEQYF.